The 3 T cell receptor beta chains listed next were all sequenced from one sample in a study of memory CD4+ T cells and cytomegalovirus serostatus. Single viable CD3+CD4+CD8-CD45RO+ cells were sorted as the memory CD4+ T cells. Libraries were prepared by immunoSEQ multiplex PCR; TCRdb keeps only in-frame clonotypes and omits some of them. This table holds about 52,000 clones, 80% found once. The sequencing sample was made of memory CD4+ T cells from blood. Receptor source: an adult in good health and CMV-seropositive.

The chain carries TRBV5-1 and TRBJ2-7; D is unresolved. The CDR3 is 16 residues long. Trimming shortened V by 0 bases and J by 2 bases, and 15 bases separated the two germline ends. The V gene's germline CDR1 is SGHRS and CDR2 YFSETQ. The CDR3: CASSLAVGSQTYEQYF. CDR3 nucleotide sequence: TGCGCCAGCAGCTTGGCCGTGGGATCACAAACCTACGAGCAGTACTTC.

V is TRBV10-3 and J is TRBJ1-2; 9 nucleotides match TRBD1. The CDR3 extends over 13 amino acids. Germline V CDR1 and CDR2: ENHRY, SYGVKD. V dropped 5 bases and J dropped 4; count of bases not matched to a gene: 2. CDR3 bases: TGTGCCATCAGTACGGACAGGGGCTATGGCTACACCTTC. Translating it yields CAISTDRGYGYTF.

With respect to this clone: The identical CDR3 is also encoded by other nucleotide sequences in the sample. This chain connects TRBV9 to TRBJ1-1, with D unresolved. Germline-derived CDR1 and CDR2 are SGDLS and YYNGEE. V was trimmed by 0 bases and J by 1 base, leaving 7 bases between them. The CDR3 has 14 residues. CDR3 region: CASSVVAENTEAFF. CDR3 DNA: TGTGCCAGCAGCGTAGTAGCTGAGAACACTGAAGCTTTCTTT.